Shown below are 20 T cell receptor beta chains from a single sample sequenced in a study of T cell changes during pregnancy in multiple sclerosis. The table came from immunoSEQ multiplex PCR; TCRdb's copy has only in-frame clones and leaves some out. The profile covers about 20,000 clones, with about 88% appearing a single time and 20% taken by the ten largest. The sequences come from CD8+ T cells from peripheral blood mononuclear cells, collected after pregnancy. Receptor source: a female donor in good health, enrolled as a control in a pregnancy study.

Comments on this clone: An end of the junction does not agree with germline; a read error may underlie this. The rearrangement uses TRBV7-7 and TRBJ2-3; 10 bases agree with TRBD2. Germline-derived CDR1 and CDR2 are SSHAT and FNYEAQ (reference sequence). This CDR3 region has 18 residues. CDR3 nucleotide sequence: TGTGCTAGCAGCTTAGAAGGGGCTACTAGCGGGGATACAGATACGCAGTATTTT. Translation gives CASSLEGATSGDTDTQYF.

V usage is TRBV6-1 and J usage is TRBJ1-1, with D unresolved. The CDR3 consists of 12 residues. Germline CDR1 and CDR2: MNHNS and SASEGT. V was clipped by 9 bases and J by 0 bases, with 8 bases between them. The CDR3 protein is CASGEMNTEAFF. The CDR3 DNA follows: TGTGCCAGTGGTGAGATGAACACTGAAGCTTTCTTT.

The chain links TRBV27 to TRBJ1-2, with D hard to call. Germline CDR1 is MNHEY and CDR2 is SMNVEV (reference sequence). The CDR3 runs to 14 residues. Trimming pared 6 bases from V and 6 bases from J, leaving 17 bases between. CDR3 region: CASSQSHWRDGYTF. The CDR3 DNA reads as TGTGCCAGCAGCCAATCCCACTGGAGGGATGGCTACACCTTC.

The CDR3, as DNA: TGTGCCTGGAGTCAGAACAGTGATTCACCCCTCCACTTT. It codes for CAWSQNSDSPLHF. This rearrangement joins TRBV30 to TRBJ1-6; no definite D call. Trimming removed 2 bases from V and 8 bases from J, with 10 bases in between. Germline CDR1 is GTSNPN and CDR2 is SVGIG (reference sequence). This CDR3 is 13 amino acids long.

The chain recombines TRBV27 with TRBJ2-5; 7 bases are a match to TRBD1. The junction had 10 bases not matched to a gene; V was cut back by 5 bases and J by 4 bases. This CDR3 is built from 15 residues. Germline V gene sequence: CDR1 MNHEY, CDR2 SMNVEV (reference sequence). The chain's CDR3 is CASSGTAGTLETQYF. The CDR3 region has the DNA TGTGCCAGCAGTGGGACAGCAGGGACGCTAGAGACCCAGTACTTC.

V gene TRBV29-1 combines with J gene TRBJ2-2; D ambiguous. V was clipped by 4 bases and J by 1 base, with 7 bases between them. CDR1 is SQVTM, CDR2 ANQGSEA, per germline. This CDR3 has 13 amino acids. CDR3 DNA: TGCAGCGTTGTTCCAGAGAACACCGGGGAGCTGTTTTTT. It encodes CSVVPENTGELFF.

The chain has TRBV11-3 and TRBJ2-1; 9 nucleotides match TRBD2. The trim removed 5 bases at V and 5 bases at J, leaving 10 bases unmatched. Germline CDR1 and CDR2: SGHNT and YENEEA. There are 16 residues in the CDR3. This CDR3 is CASSAPLAGVDNEQFF. DNA of the CDR3: TGTGCCAGCAGCGCTCCACTAGCGGGTGTGGACAATGAGCAGTTCTTC.

V is TRBV7-4 and J is TRBJ2-5; possible D gene TRBD2, 6 bases. This CDR3 region has 16 residues. V lost 6 bases, J lost 3 bases, and 20 bases lay in between. From germline, CDR1 is SGHVT and CDR2 SQSDAQ. The CDR3 DNA reads TGTGCCAGCAGGGGGGGAGGACGATTACTTAAAGAGACCCAGTACTTC. It encodes CASRGGGRLLKETQYF.

V and J are TRBV27 and TRBJ2-7, with D tentatively TRBD1 (6 bases). The CDR3 totals 12 residues. Trimming shortened V by 1 base and J by 7 bases, and 8 bases separated the two germline ends. Per germline, CDR1 MNHEY and CDR2 SMNVEV (reference sequence). The CDR3 loop is CASSLLQGEQYF. The DNA of the CDR3 is TGTGCCAGCAGTTTATTACAGGGTGAGCAGTACTTC.

This chain connects TRBV30 to TRBJ2-7, with D possibly TRBD2 on 6 matching bases. Trimming took off 5 bases at V and 0 bases at J, with 17 bases between the two ends. CDR1 is GTSNPN and CDR2 is SVGIG in the germline V gene (reference sequence). The CDR3 loop spans 15 amino acids. The DNA of the CDR3 is TGTGCCTGGGGGTCCGGGACTGGGGGCTCCTACGAGCAGTACTTC. This codes for CAWGSGTGGSYEQYF.

Relative to its sample, this clone is medium-sized. The gene calls are TRBV11-3 and TRBJ2-7; 16 bases line up with TRBD2. The CDR3 covers 17 residues. Germline V lookup: CDR1 SGHNT, CDR2 YENEEA. The ends lost 5 bases at V and 2 bases at J; junction bases unmatched: 6. CDR3: CASSAPGLAGGAYEQYF. CDR3 nucleotide sequence: TGTGCCAGCAGCGCACCGGGACTAGCGGGAGGGGCCTACGAGCAGTACTTC.

The chain employs TRBV29-1 and TRBJ1-1; TRBD1 agrees at 9 bases. V trimming: 6 bases; J trimming: 7 bases; junction bases outside the gene matches: 18. This CDR3 comprises 16 residues. Germline V gene data show CDR1 as SQVTM and CDR2 as ANQGSEA. CDR3 nucleotides: TGCAGCGTAAACCTCGCACAGGGGGCCCAACCCCATGAAGCTTTCTTT. This gives the protein CSVNLAQGAQPHEAFF.

The genes are TRBV30 and TRBJ1-1; tentative D call: TRBD1 (6 bases). Looked up from germline, CDR1 is GTSNPN and CDR2 is SVGIG (reference sequence). The CDR3 runs to 13 residues. Between the trimmed V and J ends, which lost 1 base and 5 bases, there was a span of 11 bases. The CDR3 sequence is CAWSAGVGTEAFF. Written as DNA, the CDR3 is TGTGCCTGGAGTGCAGGGGTAGGTACTGAAGCTTTCTTT.

The chain is built from TRBV11-3 and TRBJ2-7; unclear D gene. Germline loops: CDR1 SGHNT, CDR2 YENEEA. V was trimmed by 0 bases and J by 4 bases, leaving 7 bases between them. There are 13 residues in the CDR3. The CDR3 DNA reads TGTGCCAGCAGCTTAGATTCCCAGTACGAGCAGTACTTC. Residues: CASSLDSQYEQYF.

V and J are TRBV5-1 and TRBJ1-2; D is ambiguous. Germline loops: CDR1 SGHRS, CDR2 YFSETQ. Trimming took 3 bases from V and 4 from J, leaving 10 bases between them. The CDR3 length is 13 residues. CDR3: CASSSTDFYGYTF. The CDR3 bases are TGCGCCAGCAGCTCGACTGATTTCTATGGCTACACCTTC.

The chain has TRBV6-6 and TRBJ2-1; the match to TRBD1 covers 11 bases. This CDR3 has 15 amino acids. Germline CDR1 is MNHNY and CDR2 is SVGAGI (reference sequence). V was clipped by 6 bases and J by 6 bases; unmatched bases: 7. The CDR3 nucleotides are TGTGCCAGCAGACGGGGGACAGGGGGTTTCAATGAGCAGTTCTTC. It is translated as CASRRGTGGFNEQFF.

Written as DNA, the CDR3 is TGTGCCAGCAGCGTAAACCGGGACAGGGGGGAGAGGGCTTCACCCCTCCACTTT. Translating it yields CASSVNRDRGERASPLHF. The chain recombines TRBV9 with TRBJ1-6, with 11 bases aligning to TRBD1. The V gene end was trimmed by 1 base and the J gene end by 9 bases; junction bases not matched to a gene: 12. Germline V lookup: CDR1 SGDLS, CDR2 YYNGEE. The CDR3 is made up of 18 amino acids.

The J gene is TRBJ2-7, the V gene TRBV5-4, with 10 bases aligning to TRBD2. This CDR3 has 14 residues. Germline lookup yields CDR1 SGHNT and CDR2 YYREEE (reference sequence). V gave up 4 bases and J gave up 4 bases; unmatched junction bases: 5. The CDR3 protein is CASSRASGGYEQYF. CDR3 sequence (DNA): TGTGCCAGCAGCAGGGCTAGCGGGGGTTACGAGCAGTACTTC.

The V and J genes are TRBV5-6 and TRBJ2-5; TRBD1 aligns across 8 bases. Germline assignment: CDR1 SGHDT and CDR2 YYEEEE. The CDR3 is made up of 15 amino acids. V was pared by 7 bases and J by 2 bases, with 10 bases of the junction left unmatched. This CDR3 is CASHFSGQAQETQYF. In DNA, the CDR3 is TGTGCCAGCCATTTCTCGGGACAGGCACAAGAGACCCAGTACTTC.

This clone was seen only once. J is TRBJ1-1 and V is TRBV6-5, with 11 bases that match TRBD1. The CDR3 sequence is 16 residues long. Germline assignment: CDR1 MNHEY and CDR2 SVGAGI. V was pared by 4 bases and J by 1 base, with 5 bases of the junction left unmatched. The chain's CDR3 is CASSLGQGAWNTEAFF. CDR3 nucleotide sequence: TGTGCCAGCAGTTTAGGACAGGGGGCGTGGAACACTGAAGCTTTCTTT.